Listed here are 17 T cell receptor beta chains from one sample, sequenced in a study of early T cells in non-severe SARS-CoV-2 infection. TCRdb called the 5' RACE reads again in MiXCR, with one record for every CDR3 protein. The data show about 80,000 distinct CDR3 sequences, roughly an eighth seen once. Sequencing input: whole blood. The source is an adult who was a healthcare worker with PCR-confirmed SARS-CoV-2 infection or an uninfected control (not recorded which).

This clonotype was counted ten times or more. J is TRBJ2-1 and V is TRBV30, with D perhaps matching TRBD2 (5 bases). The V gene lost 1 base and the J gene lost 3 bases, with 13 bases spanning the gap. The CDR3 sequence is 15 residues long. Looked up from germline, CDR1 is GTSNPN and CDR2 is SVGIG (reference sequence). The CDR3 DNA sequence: TGTGCCTGGAGTGAGGACTTGGAGAGCTACAATGAGCAGTTCTTC. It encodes CAWSEDLESYNEQFF.

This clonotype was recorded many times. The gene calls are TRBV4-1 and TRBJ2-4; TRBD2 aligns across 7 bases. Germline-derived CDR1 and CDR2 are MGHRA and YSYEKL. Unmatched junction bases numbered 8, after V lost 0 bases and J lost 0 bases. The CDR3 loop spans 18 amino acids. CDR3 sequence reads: CASSQEGTGGIAKNIQYF. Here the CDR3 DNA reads TGCGCCAGCAGCCAAGAGGGTACCGGGGGGATAGCCAAAAACATTCAGTACTTC.

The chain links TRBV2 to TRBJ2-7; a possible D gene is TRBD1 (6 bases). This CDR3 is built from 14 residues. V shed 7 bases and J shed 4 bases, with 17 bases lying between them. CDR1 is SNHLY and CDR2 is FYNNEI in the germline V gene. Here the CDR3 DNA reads TGTGCCAGCAATTCCGACAGGCAGGGGTACGAGCAGTACTTC. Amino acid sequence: CASNSDRQGYEQYF.

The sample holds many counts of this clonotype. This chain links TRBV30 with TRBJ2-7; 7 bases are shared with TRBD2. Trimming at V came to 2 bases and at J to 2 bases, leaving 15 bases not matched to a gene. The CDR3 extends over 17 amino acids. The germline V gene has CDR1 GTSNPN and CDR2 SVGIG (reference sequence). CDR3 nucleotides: TGTGCCTGGAGTCCCCCTCCCCGGCTAGCGGCCACCTACGAGCAGTACTTC. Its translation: CAWSPPPRLAATYEQYF.

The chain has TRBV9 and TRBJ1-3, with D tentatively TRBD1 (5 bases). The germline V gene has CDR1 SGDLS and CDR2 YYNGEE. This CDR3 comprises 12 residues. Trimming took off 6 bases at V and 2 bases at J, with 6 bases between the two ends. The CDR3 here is CASKGAGNTIYF. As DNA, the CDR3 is TGTGCCAGCAAAGGGGCTGGAAACACCATATATTTT.

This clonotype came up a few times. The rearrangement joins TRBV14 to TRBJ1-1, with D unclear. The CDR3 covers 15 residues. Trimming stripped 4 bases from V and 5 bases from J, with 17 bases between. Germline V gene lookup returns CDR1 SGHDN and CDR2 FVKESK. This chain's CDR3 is CASSPPPGLGTEAFF. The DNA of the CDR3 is TGTGCCAGCAGCCCGCCTCCCGGGTTAGGTACTGAAGCTTTCTTT.

The CDR3, as DNA: TGTGCCAGCAGCTTAGGACTGAGGCTAGCGGGATTAGCAAGTGTCGAGCAGTACTTC. This codes for CASSLGLRLAGLASVEQYF. The chain couples TRBV7-8 to TRBJ2-7, with TRBD2 identical over 9 bases. The CDR3 is made up of 19 amino acids. V lost 1 base and J lost 6; bases outside the gene matches: 19. Germline assignment: CDR1 SGHVS and CDR2 FQNEAQ.

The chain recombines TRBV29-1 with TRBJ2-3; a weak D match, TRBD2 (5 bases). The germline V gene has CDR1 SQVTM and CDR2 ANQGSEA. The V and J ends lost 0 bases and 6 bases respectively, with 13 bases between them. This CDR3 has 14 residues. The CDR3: CSVEEAAVHDTQYF. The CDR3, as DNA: TGCAGCGTTGAAGAGGCAGCGGTTCACGATACGCAGTATTTT.

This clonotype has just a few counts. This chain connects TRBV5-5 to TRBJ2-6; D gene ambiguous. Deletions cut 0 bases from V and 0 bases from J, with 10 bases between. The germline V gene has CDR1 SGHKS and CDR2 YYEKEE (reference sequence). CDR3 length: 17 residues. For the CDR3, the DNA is TGTGCCAGCAGCTTGGATAGTAAAACCTCTGGGGCCAACGTCCTGACTTTC. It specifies CASSLDSKTSGANVLTF.

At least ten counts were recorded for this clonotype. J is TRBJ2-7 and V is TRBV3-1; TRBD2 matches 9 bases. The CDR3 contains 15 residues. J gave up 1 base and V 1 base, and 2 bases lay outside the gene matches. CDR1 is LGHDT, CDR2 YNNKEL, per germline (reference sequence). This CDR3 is CASSQASGVSYEQYF. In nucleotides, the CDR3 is TGTGCCAGCAGCCAAGCTAGCGGGGTTTCCTACGAGCAGTACTTC.

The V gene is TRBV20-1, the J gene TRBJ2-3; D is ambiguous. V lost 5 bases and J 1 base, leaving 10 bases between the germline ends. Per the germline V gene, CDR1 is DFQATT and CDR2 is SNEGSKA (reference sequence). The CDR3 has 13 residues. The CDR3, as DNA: TGCAGTGCTTCTGCCTACGGCACAGATACGCAGTATTTT. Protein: CSASAYGTDTQYF.

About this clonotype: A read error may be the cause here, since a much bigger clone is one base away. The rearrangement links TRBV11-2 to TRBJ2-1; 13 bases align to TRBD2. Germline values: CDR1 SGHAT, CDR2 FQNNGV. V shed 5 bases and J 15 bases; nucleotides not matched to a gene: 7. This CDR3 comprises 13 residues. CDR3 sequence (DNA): TGTGCCAGCAGCCTCGGACTAGCGGGAGAAACGTTCTTC. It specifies CASSLGLAGETFF.

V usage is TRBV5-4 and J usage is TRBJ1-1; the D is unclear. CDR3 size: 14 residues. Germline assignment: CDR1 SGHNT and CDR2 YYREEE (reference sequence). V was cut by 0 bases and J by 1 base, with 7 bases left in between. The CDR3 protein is CASSLVDRNTEAFF. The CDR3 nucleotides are TGTGCCAGCAGCTTGGTTGATCGGAACACTGAAGCTTTCTTT.

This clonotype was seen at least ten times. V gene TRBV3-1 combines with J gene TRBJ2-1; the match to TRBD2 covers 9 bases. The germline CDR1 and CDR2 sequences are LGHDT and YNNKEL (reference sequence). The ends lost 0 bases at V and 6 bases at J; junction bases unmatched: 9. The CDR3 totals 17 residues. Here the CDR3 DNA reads TGTGCCAGCAGCCAAGATCGAAGGCGGGAGGGTTCCAATGAGCAGTTCTTC. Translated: CASSQDRRREGSNEQFF.

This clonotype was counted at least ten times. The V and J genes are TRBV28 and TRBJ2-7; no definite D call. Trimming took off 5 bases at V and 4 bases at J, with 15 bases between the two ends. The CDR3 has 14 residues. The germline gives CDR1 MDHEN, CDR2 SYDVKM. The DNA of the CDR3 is TGTGCCAGCAGTCACCCGGTCGTTCTATACGAGCAGTACTTC. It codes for CASSHPVVLYEQYF. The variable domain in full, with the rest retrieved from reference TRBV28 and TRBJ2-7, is DVKVTQSSRYLVKRTGEKVFLECVQDMDHENMFWYRQDPGLGLRLIYFSYDVKMKEKGDIPEGYSVSREKKERFSLILESASTNQTSMYLCASSHPVVLYEQYFGPGTRLTVT.

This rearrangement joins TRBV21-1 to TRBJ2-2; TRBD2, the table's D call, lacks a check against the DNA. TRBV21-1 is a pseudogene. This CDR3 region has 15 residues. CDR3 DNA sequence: TGTGCCAGCAGCAGGGGGACTAGATCGGCCGGGGAGCTGTTTTTT. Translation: CASSRGTRSAGELFF.

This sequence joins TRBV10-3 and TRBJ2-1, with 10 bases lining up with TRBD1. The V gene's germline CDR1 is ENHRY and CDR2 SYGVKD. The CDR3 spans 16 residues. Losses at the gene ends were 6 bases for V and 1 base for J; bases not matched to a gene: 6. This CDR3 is CAISPTGQGSYNEQFF. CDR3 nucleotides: TGTGCCATCAGCCCCACGGGACAGGGGTCCTACAATGAGCAGTTCTTC.